This T cell receptor (beta chain) stems from a study of blood T cell repertoires in COVID-19. Overall study context: PBMCs, B-cell-depleted T cells, or T cells were the source of the cDNA or gDNA that made up the material.

In the source study's methods: Estimation of nucleated cell counts was performed using reference gene primer amplification. Only in-frame clones appear in the TCRdb table, and some are missing; sequencing was by immunoSEQ multiplex PCR. Clone size and V and J calls were adopted from that table, with D and trimming inferred from the DNA. This table holds fewer than 200,000 clones, over 75% found once. Germline CDR1 and CDR2: SNHLY and FYNNEI. V lost 5 bases to trimming and J lost 2 bases, with 15 bases between them. The length of the CDR3 is 15 residues. This receptor was identified in a man aged 40-50 years with active or convalescent COVID-19. The chain combines TRBV2 with TRBJ1-1; D may be TRBD1 (5 bases). The material sequenced was peripheral blood. This chain's CDR3 is CASSPRGGRNTEAFF. The CDR3, as DNA: TGTGCCAGCAGTCCTCGGGGGGGGAGAAACACTGAAGCTTTCTTT.